This T cell receptor beta chain was sequenced in a study of regulatory T cells in long-lasting Graves disease. This clonotype appeared a few times. Trimming cost V 6 bases and J 3 bases, with 18 bases left between them. There are 15 residues in the CDR3. Per germline, CDR1 MRHNA and CDR2 SNTAGT. Stated time point: newly diagnosed GD, antithyroid drugs for less than 3 months. PBMC RNA served as the TCR library source. Library construction for TCR beta used iRepertoire HTBI primers and Arm-PCR of CDR3 regions. TCRdb redid the calling of the multiplex PCR reads with MiXCR, one entry per CDR3 protein. Of some 400,000 distinct CDR3 sequences in the sample, about 15% were seen once. The sample was also reused in another study, on T cells in Graves' hyperthyroidism and ophthalmopathy. From that second work: Participants, patients aged 18 to 65, had newly diagnosed hyperthyroidism with a duration under 2 months. A first-round RT-PCR of the TCR CDR3 used the HTBI primer set.

The sequence was collected from a woman in her 30s with Graves disease. This rearrangement joins TRBV6-4 to TRBJ2-7, with D tentatively TRBD1 (6 bases). The specimen comprised peripheral blood mononuclear cells (PBMCs), sampled at new diagnosis, from a patient treated with antithyroid drugs. CDR3 sequence (DNA): TGTGCCAGCAGCCCGGGACAAAATTACCGCTACGAGCAGTACTTC. Translating it yields CASSPGQNYRYEQYF.